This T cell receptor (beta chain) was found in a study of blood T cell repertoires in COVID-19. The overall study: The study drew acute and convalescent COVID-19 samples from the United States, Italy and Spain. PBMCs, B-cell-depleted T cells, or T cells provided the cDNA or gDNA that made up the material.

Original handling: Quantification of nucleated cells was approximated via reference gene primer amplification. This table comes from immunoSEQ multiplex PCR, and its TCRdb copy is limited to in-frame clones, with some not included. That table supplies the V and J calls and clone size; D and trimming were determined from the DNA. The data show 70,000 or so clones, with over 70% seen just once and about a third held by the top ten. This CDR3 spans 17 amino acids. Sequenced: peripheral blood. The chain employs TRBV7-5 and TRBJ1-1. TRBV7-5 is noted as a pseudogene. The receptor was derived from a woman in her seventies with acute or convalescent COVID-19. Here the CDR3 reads CARSLAGVGEGDTEAFF. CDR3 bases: TGTGCCAGAAGCTTAGCGGGGGTGGGGGAAGGAGACACTGAAGCTTTCTTT.